This T cell receptor (beta chain) was observed in a study of cytomegalovirus exposure and HLA in healthy donors. Study as a whole: An earlier analysis identified 100 million to 130 million unique TCR beta sequences in about 179 million T cells.

Germline assignment: CDR1 SEHNR and CDR2 FQNEAQ (reference sequence). Unmatched junction bases numbered 7, after V lost 5 bases and J lost 4 bases. The CDR3 is 15 residues long. Points from the study as a whole: Rare sequences made up most TCRs, while some public TCRs were found in many donors. V- and J-gene trimming of TCR beta was linked (in a later analysis) to a missense DCLRE1C variant.

Note on this clone: Its antigen is not known.

This PCR relied on a set of 60 Vbeta primers and 13 Jbeta primers. This table comes from immunoSEQ multiplex PCR, and its TCRdb copy is limited to in-frame clones, with some not included. Of some 100,000 clones listed, approximately 77% are singletons. The J gene is TRBJ1-4, the V gene TRBV7-9; TRBD1 matches at 7 bases. The sequenced material came from PBMCs. The source is a male donor in good health and CMV-seropositive. The CDR3: CASSPEGQVNEKLFF. CDR3 DNA sequence: TGTGCCAGCAGCCCCGAAGGACAGGTTAATGAAAAACTGTTTTTT.